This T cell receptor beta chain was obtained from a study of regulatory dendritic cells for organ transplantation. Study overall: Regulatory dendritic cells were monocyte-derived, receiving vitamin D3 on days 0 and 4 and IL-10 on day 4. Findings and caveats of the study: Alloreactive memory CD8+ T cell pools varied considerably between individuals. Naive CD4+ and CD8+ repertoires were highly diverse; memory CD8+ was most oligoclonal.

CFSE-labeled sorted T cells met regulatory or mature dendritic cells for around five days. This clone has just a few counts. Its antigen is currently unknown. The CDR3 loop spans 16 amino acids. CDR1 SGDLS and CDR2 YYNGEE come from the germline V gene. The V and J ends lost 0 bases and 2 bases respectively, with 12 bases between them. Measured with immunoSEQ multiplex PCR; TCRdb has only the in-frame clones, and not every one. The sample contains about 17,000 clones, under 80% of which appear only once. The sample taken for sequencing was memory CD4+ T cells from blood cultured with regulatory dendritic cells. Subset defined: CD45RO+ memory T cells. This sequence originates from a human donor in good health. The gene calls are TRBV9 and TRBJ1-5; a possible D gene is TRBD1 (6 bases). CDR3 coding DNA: TGTGCCAGCAGCGTAGTCAGGGGTCCGGGCAATCAGCCCCAGCATTTT. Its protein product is CASSVVRGPGNQPQHF.